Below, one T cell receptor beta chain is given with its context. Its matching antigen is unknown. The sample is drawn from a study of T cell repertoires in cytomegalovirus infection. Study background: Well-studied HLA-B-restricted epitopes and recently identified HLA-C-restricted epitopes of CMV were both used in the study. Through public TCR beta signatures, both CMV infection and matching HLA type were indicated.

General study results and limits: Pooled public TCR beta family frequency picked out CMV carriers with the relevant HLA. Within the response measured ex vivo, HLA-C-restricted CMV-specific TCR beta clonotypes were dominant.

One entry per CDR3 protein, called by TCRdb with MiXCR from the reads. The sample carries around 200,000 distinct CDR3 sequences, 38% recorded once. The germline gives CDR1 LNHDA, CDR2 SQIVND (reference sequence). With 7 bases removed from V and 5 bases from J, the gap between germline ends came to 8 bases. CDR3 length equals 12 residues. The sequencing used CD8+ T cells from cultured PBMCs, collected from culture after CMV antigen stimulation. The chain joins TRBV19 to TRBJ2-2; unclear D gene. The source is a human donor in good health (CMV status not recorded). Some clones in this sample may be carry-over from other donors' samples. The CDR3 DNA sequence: TGTGCCAGTACGATTTGGACCGGGGAGCTGTTTTTT. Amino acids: CASTIWTGELFF.